This T cell receptor beta chain was captured by sequencing in a study of cytomegalovirus exposure and HLA in healthy donors. Notes on the study in general: Rare sequences made up most TCRs, while some public TCRs were found in many donors. The CMV antigen specificity of a few CMV-associated chains was confirmed through in vitro analysis.

V was pared by 10 bases and J by 0 bases, with 13 bases between. The CDR3 is made up of 15 amino acids. From germline, CDR1 is LNHDA and CDR2 SQIVND (reference sequence). Method: immunoSEQ multiplex PCR; TCRdb's copy keeps in-frame clones and lacks some. Here the sample spans roughly 120,000 clones, 89% being singletons. Comment on this clone: What it binds is unknown.

The approximately 120-subject validation cohort, separate from the approximately 660-subject first cohort, included the donors. The receptor's source is a man aged 25 to 40 in good health and CMV-seronegative. Sequences were obtained from PBMCs. The V gene is TRBV19, the J gene TRBJ2-6; D is unclear. The CDR3 loop reads CATKTVSSGANVLTF. The CDR3 DNA reads as TGTGCCACTAAAACGGTATCCTCTGGGGCCAACGTCCTGACTTTC.